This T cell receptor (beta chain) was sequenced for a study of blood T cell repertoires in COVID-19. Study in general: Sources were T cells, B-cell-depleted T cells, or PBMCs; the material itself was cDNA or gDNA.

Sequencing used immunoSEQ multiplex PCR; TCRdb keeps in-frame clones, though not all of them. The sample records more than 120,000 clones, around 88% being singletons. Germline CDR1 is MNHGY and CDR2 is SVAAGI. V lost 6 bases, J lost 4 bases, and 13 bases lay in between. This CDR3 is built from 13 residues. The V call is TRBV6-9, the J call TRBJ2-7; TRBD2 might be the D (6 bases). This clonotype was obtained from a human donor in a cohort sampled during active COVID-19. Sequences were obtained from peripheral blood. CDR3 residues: CASSPGVLYEQYF. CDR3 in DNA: TGTGCCAGCAGCCCGGGAGTGTTATACGAGCAGTACTTC.